This TCR beta chain was identified in a study of shared clonotypes between healthy human individuals. Study as a whole: Per donor, CD8 memory used one plate, CD8 naive used two, CD4 memory used three and CD4 naive used three. Findings and limits, study-wide: Lower generation probabilities were found for non-shared clonotypes than for those shared by all four donors. Naive CD4 clonotype sharing across four donors was approximately 5%.

A split of CD4+ cells into CD45RA+ naive and CD45RA-negative memory subsets was performed. Germline values: CDR1 SNHLY, CDR2 FYNNEI. The CDR3 runs to 14 residues. Profiling relied on immunoSEQ multiplex PCR, and the TCRdb table lists in-frame clones only, not all of them. The table shows 1.6 million or so clones, with around 98.5% occurring only once. A note on this clone: The antigen is undetermined. The junction shows a germline mismatch at one end, possibly a read error.

This TCR was sampled from a man between 25 and 39 years old in good health. V usage is TRBV2 and J usage is TRBJ1-5; no reliable D call. The specimen sequenced was naive CD4+ T cells sorted from blood. Subset: CD45RA+ positively selected. The CDR3 DNA is TGTGCCAGCAGAGAAGCCCCTTCTAATCAGCCCCAGCATTTT. This sequence encodes CASREAPSNQPQHF.